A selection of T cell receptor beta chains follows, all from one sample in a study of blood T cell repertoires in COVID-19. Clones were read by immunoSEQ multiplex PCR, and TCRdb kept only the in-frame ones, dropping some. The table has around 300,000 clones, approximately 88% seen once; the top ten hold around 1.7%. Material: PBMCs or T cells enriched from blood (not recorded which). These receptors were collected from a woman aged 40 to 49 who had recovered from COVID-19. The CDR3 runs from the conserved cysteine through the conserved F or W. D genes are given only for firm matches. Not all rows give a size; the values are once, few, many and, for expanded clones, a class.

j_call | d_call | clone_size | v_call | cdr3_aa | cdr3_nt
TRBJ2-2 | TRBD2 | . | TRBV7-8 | CASRRPGLGFTGELFF | TGTGCCAGCAGGAGACCGGGACTAGGCTTCACCGGGGAGCTGTTTTTT
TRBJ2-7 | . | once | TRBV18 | CASSPALREQYF | TGTGCCAGCTCACCGGCCCTCCGCGAGCAGTACTTC
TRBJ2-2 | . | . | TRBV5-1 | CASSLSVAGELFF | TGCGCCAGCAGCTTGTCGGTAGCCGGGGAGCTGTTTTTT
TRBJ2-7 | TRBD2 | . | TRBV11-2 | CASSLGAGGTGYEQYF | TGTGCCAGCAGCTTGGGAGCGGGGGGGACCGGTTACGAGCAGTACTTC
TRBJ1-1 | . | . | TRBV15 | CATRSGGNTEAFF | TGTGCCACCAGATCCGGGGGGAACACTGAAGCTTTCTTT
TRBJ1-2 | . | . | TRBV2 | CASSGTAYYGYTF | TGTGCCAGCAGTGGGACAGCTTACTATGGCTACACCTTC
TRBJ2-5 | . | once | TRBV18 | CASSGTGSETQYF | TGTGCCAGCTCAGGCACGGGGTCTGAGACCCAGTACTTC
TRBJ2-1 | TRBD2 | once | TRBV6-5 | CASTLAGGSNEQFF | TGTGCCAGTACATTAGCGGGAGGGTCTAATGAGCAGTTCTTC
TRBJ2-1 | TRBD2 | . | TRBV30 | CAWSPAWGRGNEQFF | TGTGCCTGGAGTCCAGCCTGGGGGAGGGGAAATGAGCAGTTCTTC
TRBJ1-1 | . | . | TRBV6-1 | CASSELRGDTEAFF | TGTGCCAGCAGTGAACTTAGGGGCGACACTGAAGCTTTCTTT
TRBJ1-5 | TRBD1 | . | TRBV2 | CASSDRGQPQHF | TGTGCCAGCAGCGACAGGGGTCAGCCCCAGCATTTT
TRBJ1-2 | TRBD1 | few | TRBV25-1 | CASSEPGQGLGYTF | TGTGCCAGCAGTGAACCGGGACAGGGGCTCGGCTACACCTTC
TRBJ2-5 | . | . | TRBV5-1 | CASSLGDMQETQYF | TGCGCCAGCAGCTTGGGGGACATGCAAGAGACCCAGTACTTC
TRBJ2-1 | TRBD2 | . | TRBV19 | CASSKLAGENEQFF | TGTGCCAGTAGTAAACTAGCGGGAGAGAATGAGCAGTTCTTC
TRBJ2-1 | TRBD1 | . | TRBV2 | CASIPDRGRLAEQFF | TGTGCCAGCATCCCGGACAGGGGCCGCTTGGCTGAGCAGTTCTTC
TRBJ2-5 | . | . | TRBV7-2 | CASSSPTGRETQYF | TGTGCCAGCAGCTCCCCGACAGGGAGGGAGACCCAGTACTTC
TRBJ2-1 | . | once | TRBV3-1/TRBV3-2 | CASSQGLTEYNEQFF | TGTGCCAGCAGCCAAGGACTGACTGAATACAATGAGCAGTTCTTC
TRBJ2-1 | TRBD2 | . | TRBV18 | CASSPEREGLYNEQFF | TGTGCCAGCTCACCAGAAAGGGAGGGCCTCTACAATGAGCAGTTCTTC
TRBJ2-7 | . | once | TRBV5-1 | CASSLAGSYEQYF | TGCGCCAGCAGCTTGGCAGGGTCCTACGAGCAGTACTTC
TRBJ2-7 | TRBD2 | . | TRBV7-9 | CASSRPGTRGYEQYF | TGTGCCAGCAGCCGACCCGGGACTAGAGGGTACGAGCAGTACTTC
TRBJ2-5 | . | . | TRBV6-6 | CASSPNTQETQYF | TGTGCCAGCAGTCCGAATACTCAAGAGACCCAGTACTTC
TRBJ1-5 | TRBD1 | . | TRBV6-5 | CASMADRGPGQPQHF | TGTGCCAGCATGGCCGACAGGGGGCCCGGTCAGCCCCAGCATTTT
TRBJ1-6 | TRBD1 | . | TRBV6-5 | CATSRDRVNSPLHF | TGTGCCACCTCCCGGGACAGGGTTAATTCACCCCTCCACTTT
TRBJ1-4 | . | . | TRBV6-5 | CASNQLPTNEKLFF | TGTGCCAGCAACCAACTACCAACTAATGAAAAACTGTTTTTT
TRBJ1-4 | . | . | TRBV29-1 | CSVGGDGPEKLFF | TGCAGCGTTGGGGGGGACGGGCCTGAAAAACTGTTTTTT
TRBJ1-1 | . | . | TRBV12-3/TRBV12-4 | CASRVSGPTEAFF | TGTGCCAGCAGGGTAAGTGGGCCCACTGAAGCTTTCTTT
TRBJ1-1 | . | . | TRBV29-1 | CSVEGKQGSGALNTEAFF | TGCAGCGTTGAAGGTAAACAGGGTTCGGGTGCGTTGAACACTGAAGCTTTCTTT
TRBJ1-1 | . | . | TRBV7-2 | CASSNIVGAYTEAFF | TGTGCCAGCAGCAATATAGTTGGGGCTTACACTGAAGCTTTCTTT
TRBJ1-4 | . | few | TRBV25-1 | CASSAGGEKLFF | TGTGCCAGCAGTGCCGGAGGTGAAAAACTGTTTTTT
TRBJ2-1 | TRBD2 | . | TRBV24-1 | CATSDSSGSGIYNEQFF | TGTGCCACCAGTGATTCCAGCGGGAGTGGGATCTACAATGAGCAGTTCTTC
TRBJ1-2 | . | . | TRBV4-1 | CASSQEVRERVHGYTF | TGCGCCAGCAGCCAAGAGGTTCGAGAGAGGGTTCATGGCTACACCTTC
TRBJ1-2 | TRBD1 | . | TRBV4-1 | CASSPWTGSNYGYTF | TGCGCCAGCAGCCCCTGGACAGGGTCTAACTATGGCTACACCTTC
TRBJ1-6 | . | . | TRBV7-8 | CASSAGRTFNSPLHF | TGTGCCAGCAGCGCAGGGCGGACGTTTAATTCACCCCTCCACTTT
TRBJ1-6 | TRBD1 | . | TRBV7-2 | CASSLRDRVNSPLHF | TGTGCCAGCAGCCTCCGGGACAGAGTAAATTCACCCCTCCACTTT
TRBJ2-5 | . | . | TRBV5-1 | CASSLGQGGEETQYF | TGCGCCAGCAGCTTGGGGCAGGGCGGTGAAGAGACCCAGTACTTC
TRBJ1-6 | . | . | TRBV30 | CAWSSSRSPLHF | TGTGCCTGGAGTTCAAGCCGTTCACCCCTCCACTTT
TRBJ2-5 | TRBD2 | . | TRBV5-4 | CASSQAGGSETQYF | TGTGCCAGCAGCCAAGCGGGAGGGTCGGAGACCCAGTACTTC
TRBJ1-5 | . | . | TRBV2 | CASRSEGGQPQHF | TGTGCCAGCAGATCCGAGGGAGGTCAGCCCCAGCATTTT
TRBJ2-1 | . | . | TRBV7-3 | CASSNTSRSSYNEQFF | TGTGCCAGCAGCAATACTAGCCGGAGCTCCTACAATGAGCAGTTCTTC
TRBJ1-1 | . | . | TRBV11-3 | CASSYGVNTEAFF | TGTGCCAGCAGCTATGGAGTGAACACTGAAGCTTTCTTT
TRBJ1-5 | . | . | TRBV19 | CASSPQEGLYQPQHF | TGTGCCAGTAGTCCCCAAGAGGGACTTTATCAGCCCCAGCATTTT
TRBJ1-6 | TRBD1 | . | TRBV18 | CASSGQGANSPLHF | TGTGCCAGCTCAGGACAGGGGGCAAATTCACCCCTCCACTTT
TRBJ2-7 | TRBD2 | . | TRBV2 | CASNPGGFSYEQYF | TGTGCCAGCAATCCCGGGGGGTTCTCCTACGAGCAGTACTTC
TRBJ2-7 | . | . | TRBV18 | CAGRTDISYEQYF | TGTGCCGGCCGCACAGACATATCCTACGAGCAGTACTTC
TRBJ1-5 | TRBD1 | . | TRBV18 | CASSQKGQGGGQPQHF | TGTGCCAGCTCACAAAAAGGACAGGGCGGAGGTCAGCCCCAGCATTTT
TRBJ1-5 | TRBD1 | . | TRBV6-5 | CASSTGQVQSPQHF | TGTGCCAGCAGTACCGGACAGGTACAATCTCCCCAGCATTTT
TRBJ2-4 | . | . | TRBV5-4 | CASSSRQALAKNIQYF | TGTGCCAGCAGTTCCCGACAGGCACTGGCCAAAAACATTCAGTACTTC
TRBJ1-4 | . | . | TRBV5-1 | CASSPGGGHEKLFF | TGCGCCAGCAGCCCCGGGGGGGGGCATGAAAAACTGTTTTTT
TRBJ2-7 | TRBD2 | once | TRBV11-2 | CASSPLAANPYEQYF | TGTGCCAGCAGCCCGCTAGCGGCCAACCCCTACGAGCAGTACTTC
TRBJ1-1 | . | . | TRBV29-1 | CSGVRGWTEAFF | TGCAGCGGGGTCAGGGGATGGACTGAAGCTTTCTTT
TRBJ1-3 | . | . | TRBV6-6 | CASTPGRGGNTIYF | TGTGCCAGCACCCCAGGCAGGGGTGGAAACACCATATATTTT
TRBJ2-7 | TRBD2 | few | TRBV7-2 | CASRRDYLSYEQYF | TGTGCCAGCAGAAGGGACTACCTCTCCTACGAGCAGTACTTC
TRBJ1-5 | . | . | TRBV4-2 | CASSQEGVSNQPQHF | TGTGCCAGCAGCCAAGAGGGCGTTAGCAATCAGCCCCAGCATTTT
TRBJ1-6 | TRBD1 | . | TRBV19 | CASSPRDRDNSPLHF | TGTGCCAGTAGCCCCCGGGACAGAGATAATTCACCCCTCCACTTT
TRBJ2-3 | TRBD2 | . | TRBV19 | CASRRTSGLITDTQYF | TGTGCCAGTAGAAGGACTAGCGGGTTGATCACAGATACGCAGTATTTT
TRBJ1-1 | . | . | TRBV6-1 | CASSDQGAFTEAFF | TGTGCCAGCAGTGACCAGGGTGCGTTCACTGAAGCTTTCTTT
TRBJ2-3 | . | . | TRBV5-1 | CASSLAALGRDTQYF | TGCGCCAGCAGCTTGGCCGCATTAGGGAGAGATACGCAGTATTTT
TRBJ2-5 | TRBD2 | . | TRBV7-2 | CASSGQGLAGGTQYF | TGTGCCAGCAGCGGACAGGGACTAGCGGGGGGGACCCAGTACTTC
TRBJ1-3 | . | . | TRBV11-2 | CASSLSEAGSGNTIYF | TGTGCCAGCAGCTTGTCTGAGGCAGGGTCTGGAAACACCATATATTTT